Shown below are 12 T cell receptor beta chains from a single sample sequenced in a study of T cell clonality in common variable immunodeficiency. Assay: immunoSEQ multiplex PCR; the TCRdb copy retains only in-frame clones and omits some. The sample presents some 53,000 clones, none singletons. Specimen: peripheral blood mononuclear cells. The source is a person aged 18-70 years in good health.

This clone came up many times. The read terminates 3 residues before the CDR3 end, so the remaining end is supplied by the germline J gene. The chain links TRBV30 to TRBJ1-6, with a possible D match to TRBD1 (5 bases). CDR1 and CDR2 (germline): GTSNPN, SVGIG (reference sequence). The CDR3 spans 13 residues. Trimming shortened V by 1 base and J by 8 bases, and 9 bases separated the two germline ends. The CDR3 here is CAWSADKDSPLHF. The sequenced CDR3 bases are TGTGCCTGGAGTGCGGACAAAGATTCACCC.

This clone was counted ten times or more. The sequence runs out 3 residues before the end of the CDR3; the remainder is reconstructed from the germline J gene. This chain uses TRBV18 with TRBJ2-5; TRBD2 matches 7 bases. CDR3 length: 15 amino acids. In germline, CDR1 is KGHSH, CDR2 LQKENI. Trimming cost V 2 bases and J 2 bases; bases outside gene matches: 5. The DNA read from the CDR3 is TGTGCCAGCTCACCAGCTAGCGGCCTACAAGAGACC. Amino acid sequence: CASSPASGLQET. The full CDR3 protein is CASSPASGLQETQYF.

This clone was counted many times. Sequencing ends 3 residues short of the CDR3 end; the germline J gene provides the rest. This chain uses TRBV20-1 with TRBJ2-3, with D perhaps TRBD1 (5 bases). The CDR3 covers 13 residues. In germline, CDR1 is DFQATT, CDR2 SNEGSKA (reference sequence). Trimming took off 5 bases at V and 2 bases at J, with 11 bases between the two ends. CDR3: CSAVTGFTDTQYF. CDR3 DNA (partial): TGCAGTGCTGTCACAGGATTCACAGATACG.

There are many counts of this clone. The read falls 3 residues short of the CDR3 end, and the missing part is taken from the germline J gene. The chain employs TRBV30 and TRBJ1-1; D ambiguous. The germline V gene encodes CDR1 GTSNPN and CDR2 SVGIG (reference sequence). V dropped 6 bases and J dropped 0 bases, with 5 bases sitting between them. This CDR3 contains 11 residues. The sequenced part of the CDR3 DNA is TGTGCCTGTGGCCTGAACACTGAA. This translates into CACGLNTE. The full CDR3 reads CACGLNTEAFF.

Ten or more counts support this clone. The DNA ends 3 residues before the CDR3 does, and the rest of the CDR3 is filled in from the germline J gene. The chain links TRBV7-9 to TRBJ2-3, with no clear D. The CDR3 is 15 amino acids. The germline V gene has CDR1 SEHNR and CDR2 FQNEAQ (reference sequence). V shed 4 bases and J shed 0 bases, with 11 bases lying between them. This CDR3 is CASSSFGLSTDTQYF. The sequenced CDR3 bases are TGTGCCAGCAGCTCCTTTGGCCTTAGCACAGATACG.

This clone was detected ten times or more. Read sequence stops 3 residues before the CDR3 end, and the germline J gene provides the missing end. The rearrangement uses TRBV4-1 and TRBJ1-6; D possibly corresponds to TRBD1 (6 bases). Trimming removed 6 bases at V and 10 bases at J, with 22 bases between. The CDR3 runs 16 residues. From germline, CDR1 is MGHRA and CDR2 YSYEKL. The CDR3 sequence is CASSQRWDIVNSPLHF. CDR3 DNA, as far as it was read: TGCGCCAGCAGTCAACGTTGGGACATCGTGAACTCACCC.

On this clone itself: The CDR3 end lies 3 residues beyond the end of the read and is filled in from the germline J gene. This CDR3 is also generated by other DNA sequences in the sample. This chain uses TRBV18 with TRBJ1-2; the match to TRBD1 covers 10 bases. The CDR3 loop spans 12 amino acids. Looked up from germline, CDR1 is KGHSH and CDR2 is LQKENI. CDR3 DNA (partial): TGTGCCAGCTCACTAGGACAGGGGGTG. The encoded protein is CASSLGQGV. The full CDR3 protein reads CASSLGQGVYTF.

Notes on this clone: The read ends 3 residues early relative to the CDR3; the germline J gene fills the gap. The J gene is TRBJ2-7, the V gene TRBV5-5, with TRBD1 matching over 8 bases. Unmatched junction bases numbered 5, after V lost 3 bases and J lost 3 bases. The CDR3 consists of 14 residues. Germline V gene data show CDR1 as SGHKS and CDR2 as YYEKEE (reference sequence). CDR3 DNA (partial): TGTGCCAGCAGCTCAACAGGGGGTAACTACGAG. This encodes CASSSTGGNYE. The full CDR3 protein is CASSSTGGNYEQYF.

The covered CDR3 bases are TGTGCCTTGGGACAGGGAGAAAGT. This encodes CALGQGES. The full CDR3 protein reads CALGQGESQYF. This chain joins TRBV30 and TRBJ2-4, with 9 bases aligning to TRBD1. The read is 3 residues too short to cover the CDR3 end, so that end is filled in from the germline J gene. Germline V lookup: CDR1 GTSNPN, CDR2 SVGIG (reference sequence). CDR3 size: 11 residues.

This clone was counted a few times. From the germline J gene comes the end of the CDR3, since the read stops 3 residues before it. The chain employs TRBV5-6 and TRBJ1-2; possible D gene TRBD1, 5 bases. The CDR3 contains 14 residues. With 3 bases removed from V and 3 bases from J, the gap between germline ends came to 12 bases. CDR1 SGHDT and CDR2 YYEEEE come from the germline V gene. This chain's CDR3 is CASSWGLGDYGYTF. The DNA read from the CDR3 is TGTGCCAGCAGCTGGGGACTGGGAGACTATGGC.

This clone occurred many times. CDR3: CASSYSGTNYEQYF. The sequenced part of the CDR3 DNA is TGTGCCAGCAGTTACTCGGGGACAAACTACGAG. The chain uses TRBV6-2 or TRBV6-3 and TRBJ2-7; D is perhaps TRBD1 (6 bases). The read terminates 3 residues before the CDR3 end, so the remaining end is supplied by the germline J gene. This CDR3 is 14 amino acids long. V was shortened by 0 bases and J by 3 bases, with 9 bases between the two germline ends. Germline V gene lookup returns CDR1 MNHEY and CDR2 SVGEGT.

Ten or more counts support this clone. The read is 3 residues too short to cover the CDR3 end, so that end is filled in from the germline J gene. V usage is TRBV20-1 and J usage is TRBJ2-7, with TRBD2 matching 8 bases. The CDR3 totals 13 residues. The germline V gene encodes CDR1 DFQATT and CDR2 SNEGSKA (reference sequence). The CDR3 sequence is CRAAGGSLNEQYF. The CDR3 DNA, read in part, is TGCAGGGCGGCGGGAGGCTCCCTGAACGAG.